This TCR beta chain was observed in a study of CD8 T cells in Susac syndrome. Looking at the study overall: Clinical remission applied to under 10 sequenced Susac syndrome patients, and six had active disease.

V was cut by 1 base and J by 7 bases, with 8 bases left in between. The CDR3 sequence is 13 residues long. Patients with Susac syndrome met the recently defined diagnostic criteria for definite or probable disease. The authors negatively isolated CD8+ and CD4+ T cells and FACS-enriched TEMRA cells. This clonotype showed up just a few times. Reverse transcription used 0.5 to 1 ug RNA and random hexamers. It was immunoSEQ multiplex PCR that amplified TCR beta CDR3 across 54 Vbeta and 13 Jbeta. In TCRdb, the immunoSEQ multiplex PCR reads were re-called with MiXCR into one record per CDR3 protein. Among around 170,000 distinct CDR3 sequences listed, 90% to 95% were seen once.

The sample taken for sequencing was CD4+ T cells from PBMCs. This chain uses TRBV12-3 or TRBV12-4 with TRBJ1-5, with D possibly being TRBD1 (6 bases). The sequence came from a human donor with Susac syndrome. The CDR3 coding sequence is TGTGCCAGCAGTTTAGAAAGGGGGCAGCCCCAGCATTTT. This encodes CASSLERGQPQHF.